The entry below gives a single TCR beta chain sequence along with its context. The V end lost 6 bases, the J end lost 4 bases, and 17 bases lay between the germline ends. This CDR3 comprises 15 residues. Per the germline V gene, CDR1 is SNHLY and CDR2 is FYNNEI. The data were obtained in a study of patients and donors after allogeneic stem cell transplantation. TCRdb reprocessed the RT-PCR reads via MiXCR and lists one record per CDR3 protein. The table has 800,000 to 1,000,000 distinct CDR3 sequences, roughly 18% seen once. The receptor's source is a human donor who was either an allogeneic HSCT recipient or a stem cell or donor lymphocyte infusion donor (not recorded which). It is not recorded whose cells these are; they may come from a transplant donor. Sequenced material: blood, either unsorted or a sorted T cell fraction (not recorded which). This chain joins TRBV2 and TRBJ2-3; D is perhaps TRBD1 (5 bases). The CDR3 loop reads CASRVKGRGADTQYF. As DNA, the CDR3 is TGTGCCAGCAGGGTGAAGGGAAGGGGTGCAGATACGCAGTATTTT.